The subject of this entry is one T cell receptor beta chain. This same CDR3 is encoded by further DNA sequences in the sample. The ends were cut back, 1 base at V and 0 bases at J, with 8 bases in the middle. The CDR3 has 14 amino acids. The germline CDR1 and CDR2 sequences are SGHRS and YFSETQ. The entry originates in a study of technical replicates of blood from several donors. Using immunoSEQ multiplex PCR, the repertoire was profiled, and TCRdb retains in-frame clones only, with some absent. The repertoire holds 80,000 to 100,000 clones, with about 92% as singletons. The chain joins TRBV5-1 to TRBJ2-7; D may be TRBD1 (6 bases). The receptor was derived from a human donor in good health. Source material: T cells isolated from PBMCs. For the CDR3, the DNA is TGCGCCAGCAGCTTGACAGGGAGCTCCTACGAGCAGTACTTC. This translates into CASSLTGSSYEQYF.